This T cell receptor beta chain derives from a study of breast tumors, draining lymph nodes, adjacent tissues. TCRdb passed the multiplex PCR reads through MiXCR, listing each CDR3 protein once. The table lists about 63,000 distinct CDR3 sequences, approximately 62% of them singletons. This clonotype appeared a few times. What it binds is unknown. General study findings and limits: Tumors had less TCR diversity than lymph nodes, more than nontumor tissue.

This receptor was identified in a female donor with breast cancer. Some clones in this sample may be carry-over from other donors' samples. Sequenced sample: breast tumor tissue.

CDR3 bases: TGTGCCAGCAGCTTGGGCGGGACAGACTCCTACGAGCAGTACTTC. This sequence encodes CASSLGGTDSYEQYF. The rearrangement links TRBV5-4 to TRBJ2-7, with a weak D call TRBD1 (7 bases). V was pared by 0 bases and J by 0 bases, with 10 bases between. The CDR3 is 15 amino acids. From germline, CDR1 is SGHNT and CDR2 YYREEE (reference sequence).